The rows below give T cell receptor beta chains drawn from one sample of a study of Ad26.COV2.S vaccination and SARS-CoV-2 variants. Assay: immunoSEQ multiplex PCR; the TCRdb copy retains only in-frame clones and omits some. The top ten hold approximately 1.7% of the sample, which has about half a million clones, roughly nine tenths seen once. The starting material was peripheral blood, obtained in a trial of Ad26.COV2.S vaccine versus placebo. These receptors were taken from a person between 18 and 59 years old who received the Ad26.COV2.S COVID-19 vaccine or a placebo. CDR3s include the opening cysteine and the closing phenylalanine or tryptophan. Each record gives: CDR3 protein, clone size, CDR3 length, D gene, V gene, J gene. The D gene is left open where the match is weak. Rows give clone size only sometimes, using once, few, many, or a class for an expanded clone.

CASSFNIAGNEQFF	-	14	-	TRBV5-1	TRBJ2-1
CASTTRGQNSGYTF	once	14	-	TRBV28	TRBJ1-2
CASSPMTGNTEAFF	-	14	-	TRBV18	TRBJ1-1
CASSLEASTDTQYF	-	14	-	TRBV7-2	TRBJ2-3
CASSYSRQTYEQYF	-	14	-	TRBV6-5	TRBJ2-7
CASSLEQGMNYGYTF	-	15	-	TRBV11-2	TRBJ1-2
CASSESTPGLARPGSYNEQFF	-	21	TRBD2	TRBV10-1	TRBJ2-1
CSVVDRSSYEQYF	-	13	TRBD1	TRBV29-1	TRBJ2-7
CASSRRDRNNSPLHF	-	15	TRBD1	TRBV25-1	TRBJ1-6
CASSQVQGATEAFF	few	14	TRBD1	TRBV3-1/TRBV3-2	TRBJ1-1
CASTDGGSYNEQFF	once	14	-	TRBV6-5	TRBJ2-1
CASSLGTGASYEQYF	-	15	TRBD1	TRBV27	TRBJ2-7
CASSLGAGAATDTQYF	once	16	-	TRBV2	TRBJ2-3
CASSHAADRGYTF	few	13	-	TRBV19	TRBJ1-2
CSARQGYGYTF	-	11	TRBD1	TRBV20-1	TRBJ1-2
CASTTGGLYYNEQFF	-	15	-	TRBV28	TRBJ2-1
CASSDLGGGNQETQYF	once	16	TRBD2	TRBV6-1	TRBJ2-5
CASSFTGTDYNSPLHF	few	16	-	TRBV28	TRBJ1-6
CASSQETQGAYGYTF	few	15	TRBD1	TRBV3-1/TRBV3-2	TRBJ1-2
CASGEQGIHEQYF	-	13	-	TRBV2	TRBJ2-7
CASSPLSGRSYNEQFF	-	16	TRBD2	TRBV7-9	TRBJ2-1
CASSHSYRDGTEAFF	-	15	-	TRBV18	TRBJ1-1
CASSPSGGKETQYF	-	14	TRBD1	TRBV18	TRBJ2-5
CAISEKTLNYGYTF	-	14	-	TRBV10-3	TRBJ1-2
CATSNSYTVNIQYF	-	14	-	TRBV15	TRBJ2-4
CASKVTYSFYNSPLHF	-	16	-	TRBV19	TRBJ1-6
CASSNSGQGEGEKLFF	-	16	-	TRBV21-1	TRBJ1-4
CASSARFSGQGITEAFF	-	17	TRBD1	TRBV6-1	TRBJ1-1
CASSGTGIYEQYF	once	13	-	TRBV11-2	TRBJ2-7
CASSVGQDNQPQHF	-	14	-	TRBV9	TRBJ1-5
CASSLGGTGPSGNTIYF	-	17	TRBD1	TRBV11-2	TRBJ1-3
CASSLGDGNSNQPQHF	-	16	-	TRBV5-8	TRBJ1-5
CASSLHGFNQPQHF	-	14	-	TRBV7-2	TRBJ1-5
CASSGGTVRAFF	-	12	-	TRBV28	TRBJ1-1
CATSEAAGMSTDTQYF	-	16	-	TRBV24-1	TRBJ2-3
CASGGGTYGYTF	-	12	-	TRBV2	TRBJ1-2
CASRARGGGDYEQYF	-	15	-	TRBV5-1	TRBJ2-7
CASSPSGVMGTEAFF	-	15	-	TRBV7-2	TRBJ1-1
CASSQFKPGFITDTQYF	-	17	-	TRBV4-3	TRBJ2-3
CASSLNPNRGLAPLHF	-	16	TRBD1	TRBV27	TRBJ1-6
CASSLHSNHNQPQHF	once	15	-	TRBV3-1/TRBV3-2	TRBJ1-5
CASSTQTGFSYEQYF	-	15	TRBD1	TRBV19	TRBJ2-7
CASSSWTGQQETQYF	-	15	TRBD1	TRBV7-7	TRBJ2-5
CASSQDVGTRLGYTF	-	15	-	TRBV4-3	TRBJ1-2
CASSRLGQPNTEAFF	-	15	TRBD1	TRBV28	TRBJ1-1
CASRLGSIQETQYF	-	14	-	TRBV7-9	TRBJ2-5
CASSPTWGGYSGNTIYF	-	17	-	TRBV3-1/TRBV3-2	TRBJ1-3
CASRREPSGNTIYF	-	14	-	TRBV5-5	TRBJ1-3
CASSQFTGDEKLFF	-	14	TRBD1	TRBV5-1	TRBJ1-4
CATSDRAGGYTF	-	12	-	TRBV24-1	TRBJ1-2
CSVSTGLMGNQPQHF	-	15	TRBD1	TRBV29-1	TRBJ1-5
CASSGRTGPFF	-	11	TRBD1	TRBV9	TRBJ1-1
CASSEARRTNTEAFF	-	15	-	TRBV6-1	TRBJ1-1